The 29 T cell receptor beta chains reported below all come from one sample, sequenced in a study of T cells after yellow fever vaccination. TCRdb re-called the 5' RACE reads with MiXCR, one entry per CDR3 protein. The sample holds roughly 310,000 distinct CDR3 sequences, over 8% seen once. Sequenced here: PBMCs, sampled on the day of the first yellow fever vaccination. Receptors were obtained from a man younger than 35 who received the YFV17D yellow fever vaccine.

This clonotype was seen more than once but under ten times. The chain is built from TRBV19 and TRBJ2-7, with 7 positions matching TRBD1. The CDR3 runs 15 residues. The V segment lost 3 bases and the J segment 3 bases; nucleotides outside the gene matches: 8. Germline V gene lookup returns CDR1 LNHDA and CDR2 SQIVND (reference sequence). This chain's CDR3 is CASSIVTGAGYEQYF. Written as DNA, the CDR3 is TGTGCCAGTAGTATCGTAACAGGGGCTGGCTACGAGCAGTACTTC.

This clonotype was observed a handful of times. The chain employs TRBV14 and TRBJ2-5; D possibly corresponds to TRBD1 (5 bases). Germline CDR1 is SGHDN and CDR2 is FVKESK. V was shortened by 3 bases and J by 3 bases, with 8 bases between the two germline ends. This CDR3 has 13 residues. CDR3 sequence (DNA): TGTGCCAGCAGCCAGACAGTTAAAGAGACCCAGTACTTC. It encodes CASSQTVKETQYF. Combining the CDR3 with reference TRBV14 and TRBJ2-5 gives the whole variable domain EAGVTQFPSHSVIEKGQTVTLRCDPISGHDNLYWYRRVMGKEIKFLLHFVKESKQDESGMPNNRFLAERTGGTYSTLKVQPAELEDSGVYFCASSQTVKETQYFGPGTRLLVL.

This clonotype was detected only a few times. The V gene is TRBV5-5, the J gene TRBJ1-3; D uncertain. The CDR3 has 18 amino acids. CDR1 and CDR2 (germline): SGHKS, YYEKEE (reference sequence). V lost 0 bases, J lost 4 bases, and 20 bases lay in between. Here the CDR3 reads CASSLAGGHTSSGNTIYF. Written as DNA, the CDR3 is TGTGCCAGCAGCTTGGCCGGCGGTCACACGAGCTCCGGAAACACCATATATTTT.

This clonotype turned up a few times. The chain combines TRBV11-2 with TRBJ2-7; D is possibly TRBD1 or TRBD2 (6 bases each). The CDR3 totals 15 residues. Trimming removed 2 bases from V and 0 bases from J, with 11 bases in between. Per the germline V gene, CDR1 is SGHAT and CDR2 is FQNNGV. Written as DNA, the CDR3 is TGTGCCAGCAGCTTATCCGGGGGCATCTCCTACGAGCAGTACTTC. Translated: CASSLSGGISYEQYF.

This chain uses TRBV6-1 with TRBJ2-4; D is unclear. Trimming cost V 2 bases and J 3 bases, with 5 bases left between them. Germline CDR1 and CDR2: MNHNS and SASEGT. The CDR3 runs to 13 residues. As DNA, the CDR3 is TGTGCCAGCAGTGAACAGGACAAAAACATTCAGTACTTC. Its protein is CASSEQDKNIQYF.

CDR3 bases: TGCGCCAGCAGGGGAAACGGGGAGGTCACAGATACGCAGTATTTT. Its translation is CASRGNGEVTDTQYF. The rearrangement uses TRBV5-1 and TRBJ2-3; D may be TRBD2 (6 bases). Trimming left V 5 bases short and J 2 bases short, with 15 bases between. From germline, CDR1 is SGHRS and CDR2 YFSETQ. The CDR3 totals 15 residues.

The chain joins TRBV6-5 to TRBJ2-2; D gene unclear. The CDR3 length is 14 residues. V shed 2 bases and J shed 5 bases, with 9 bases lying between them. Germline V lookup: CDR1 MNHEY, CDR2 SVGAGI. DNA of the CDR3: TGTGCCAGCAGTTACGGGCTAGATACCGGGGAGCTGTTTTTT. Its translation is CASSYGLDTGELFF.

This clonotype has at least ten counts. The chain uses TRBV5-5 and TRBJ1-6; D is uncertain. Trimming stripped 3 bases from V and 2 bases from J, with 9 bases between. This CDR3 is built from 15 residues. CDR1 and CDR2 (germline): SGHKS, YYEKEE (reference sequence). CDR3 nucleotide sequence: TGTGCCAGCAGCTCCACAAAAGCCTATAATTCACCCCTCCACTTT. Protein sequence: CASSSTKAYNSPLHF.

This chain uses TRBV7-2 with TRBJ2-1; unclear D gene. The CDR3 covers 15 residues. CDR1 and CDR2 from the germline V gene are SGHTA and FQGNSA. Between the trimmed V and J ends, which lost 5 bases and 1 base, there was a span of 12 bases. The CDR3 DNA is TGTGCCAGCAGCCCCACCACCCCTTCCTACAATGAGCAGTTCTTC. Its protein product is CASSPTTPSYNEQFF.

The chain combines TRBV15 with TRBJ2-5; the D is unclear. Looked up from germline, CDR1 is LNHNV and CDR2 is YYDKDF (reference sequence). V shed 0 bases and J shed 0 bases, with 8 bases lying between them. The CDR3 loop spans 15 amino acids. DNA for the CDR3: TGTGCCACCAGCAGAGATAGGGTAGACCAAGAGACCCAGTACTTC. Protein sequence: CATSRDRVDQETQYF. Drawing the rest from reference TRBV15 and TRBJ2-5, the complete variable domain is DAMVIQNPRYQVTQFGKPVTLSCSQTLNHNVMYWYQQKSSQAPKLLFHYYDKDFNNEADTPDNFQSRRPNTSFCFLDIRSPGLGDTAMYLCATSRDRVDQETQYFGPGTRLLVL.

This clonotype was detected ten times or more. The V gene is TRBV7-8, the J gene TRBJ2-6; D gene ambiguous. The CDR3 consists of 17 residues. Trimming removed 5 bases from V and 0 bases from J, with 14 bases in between. In germline, CDR1 is SGHVS, CDR2 FQNEAQ. The CDR3 DNA is TGTGCCAGCAGCCTACCCTGGGCCAACTCTGGGGCCAACGTCCTGACTTTC. It specifies CASSLPWANSGANVLTF.

This clonotype was observed a handful of times. The rearrangement uses TRBV7-9 and TRBJ1-4; no firm D call. V was cut by 8 bases and J by 4 bases, with 17 bases left in between. Germline V gene lookup returns CDR1 SEHNR and CDR2 FQNEAQ (reference sequence). CDR3 size: 15 residues. CDR3 in DNA: TGTGCCAGCTCGCCCGAGTGGACGGATAATGAAAAACTGTTTTTT. This sequence encodes CASSPEWTDNEKLFF.

This chain connects TRBV9 to TRBJ1-2, with a weak D call TRBD1 (6 bases). This CDR3 comprises 16 residues. CDR1 SGDLS and CDR2 YYNGEE come from the germline V gene. V dropped 7 bases and J dropped 8 bases, with 27 bases sitting between them. CDR3 bases: TGTGCCAGCCACGAGTTAGGGGGTGGGGGTTTAGGCGGCTACACCTTC. Translated: CASHELGGGGLGGYTF. Full variable domain (missing parts from reference TRBV9 and TRBJ1-2): DSGVTQTPKHLITATGQRVTLRCSPRSGDLSVYWYQQSLDQGLQFLIQYYNGEERAKGNILERFSAQQFPDLHSELNLSSLELGDSALYFCASHELGGGGLGGYTFGSGTRLTVV.

CDR3 sequence (DNA): TGTGCCAGCAGTGAATCAGTTCAAGAGACCCAGTACTTC. Translating it yields CASSESVQETQYF. The rearrangement uses TRBV2 and TRBJ2-5, with no clear D. The germline V gene has CDR1 SNHLY and CDR2 FYNNEI. This CDR3 has 13 amino acids. V was shortened by 2 bases and J by 2 bases, with 6 bases between the two germline ends. The full variable domain, rest sourced from reference TRBV2 and TRBJ2-5, is EPEVTQTPSHQVTQMGQEVILRCVPISNHLYFYWYRQILGQKVEFLVSFYNNEISEKSEIFDDQFSVERPDGSNFTLKIRSTKLEDSAMYFCASSESVQETQYFGPGTRLLVL.

The V and J genes are TRBV20-1 and TRBJ2-1, with TRBD2 matching 7 bases. V gave up 4 bases and J gave up 9 bases; unmatched junction bases: 12. The CDR3 totals 14 residues. Germline V gene data show CDR1 as DFQATT and CDR2 as SNEGSKA (reference sequence). CDR3 coding DNA: TGCAGTGCTACGGGAGGCTTTCCGGGCAGTGAGCAGTTCTTC. This sequence encodes CSATGGFPGSEQFF.

The V gene is TRBV7-3, the J gene TRBJ2-1; 8 bases align to TRBD1. This CDR3 has 15 residues. CDR1 is SGHTA and CDR2 is FQGTGA in the germline V gene. After removal of 4 bases from V and 5 bases from J, the junction contained 7 bases not matched to a gene. The CDR3 DNA follows: TGTGCCAGCAGCTCTCCGGGACAGGTTAACAATGAGCAGTTCTTC. Translated: CASSSPGQVNNEQFF.

A few counts support this clonotype. Written as DNA, the CDR3 is TGCAGTGCTAGTTTTAGGGGCAATCAGCCCCAGCATTTT. Residues: CSASFRGNQPQHF. This chain links TRBV20-1 with TRBJ1-5; D is undetermined. V shed 3 bases and J shed 2 bases, with 8 bases lying between them. This CDR3 region has 13 residues. Germline V gives CDR1 DFQATT, CDR2 SNEGSKA (reference sequence).

This clonotype was picked up many times. The rearrangement links TRBV4-2 to TRBJ2-3; D not resolved. V lost 6 bases and J 0 bases, leaving 13 bases between the germline ends. The CDR3 has 15 amino acids. Looked up from germline, CDR1 is LGHNA and CDR2 is YNFKEQ. The CDR3 DNA is TGTGCCAGCAGGGCTACCCCGACCAGCACAGATACGCAGTATTTT. It specifies CASRATPTSTDTQYF.

This clonotype was found a few times. The chain is built from TRBV7-2 and TRBJ1-2; D is possibly TRBD1 (5 bases). The CDR3 runs to 16 residues. The V end lost 0 bases, the J end lost 2 bases, and 13 bases lay between the germline ends. From germline, CDR1 is SGHTA and CDR2 FQGNSA. Written as DNA, the CDR3 is TGTGCCAGCAGCTTAGCATTTACGGACAAAAACTATGGCTACACCTTC. Encoded protein: CASSLAFTDKNYGYTF.

This clonotype has ten or more counts. This sequence joins TRBV4-3 and TRBJ2-3; tentatively, D is TRBD1 (5 bases). CDR1 LGHNA and CDR2 YSLEER come from the germline V gene. This CDR3 is 13 amino acids long. Trimming left V 6 bases short and J 3 bases short, with 10 bases between. The CDR3 loop is CASSPAGTDTQYF. CDR3 DNA sequence: TGCGCCAGCAGTCCAGCAGGGACAGATACGCAGTATTTT.

In this sample, this clonotype turned up a few times. In DNA form, the CDR3 reads TGTGCCAGCAGCCAATTGACAGGGGCCGCAAACACAGATACGCAGTATTTT. As protein: CASSQLTGAANTDTQYF. The chain is built from TRBV7-2 and TRBJ2-3; 8 bases are shared with TRBD1. After removal of 5 bases from V and 2 bases from J, the junction contained 12 bases not matched to a gene. Germline assignment: CDR1 SGHTA and CDR2 FQGNSA. This CDR3 is 17 amino acids long.

The chain links TRBV5-1 to TRBJ2-7, with 9 bases aligning to TRBD1. This CDR3 region has 13 residues. V lost 4 bases, J lost 6 bases, and 5 bases stayed unmatched. The germline CDR1 and CDR2 sequences are SGHRS and YFSETQ. The CDR3 coding sequence is TGCGCCAGCAGCGTGGGACAGGGCGGCGAGCAGTACTTC. Translation: CASSVGQGGEQYF.

V and J are TRBV12-3 or TRBV12-4 and TRBJ1-5, with TRBD1 as a possible D gene (5 bases). The CDR3 consists of 15 residues. Trimming removed 4 bases from V and 4 bases from J, with 14 bases in between. The CDR3 DNA is TGTGCCAGCAGTTCCCTCGGGGGAACTAATCAGCCCCAGCATTTT. Translation: CASSSLGGTNQPQHF.

CDR3 DNA: TGTGCCAGCGCGATGACCGGGGAGCTGTTTTTT. Residues: CASAMTGELFF. The V gene is TRBV27, the J gene TRBJ2-2; D is uncertain. The CDR3 has 11 residues. V shed 8 bases and J shed 5 bases, with 6 bases lying between them. Germline CDR1 and CDR2: MNHEY and SMNVEV (reference sequence).

This clonotype occurred a few times. The chain carries TRBV29-1 and TRBJ1-1; possible D gene TRBD1, 6 bases. The CDR3 is 14 amino acids. The V gene lost 0 bases and the J gene lost 11 bases, with 19 bases spanning the gap. The germline CDR1 and CDR2 sequences are SQVTM and ANQGSEA. DNA of the CDR3: TGCAGCGTTGAAGATCATGACAGGTCTCTCGGGGCTTTCTTT. As protein: CSVEDHDRSLGAFF.

This clonotype showed up many times. The chain links TRBV3-1 to TRBJ1-1, with D possibly matching TRBD1 (5 bases). The CDR3 consists of 14 residues. The germline V gene encodes CDR1 LGHDT and CDR2 YNNKEL (reference sequence). Trimming shortened V by 0 bases and J by 5 bases, and 10 bases separated the two germline ends. In DNA, the CDR3 is TGTGCCAGCAGCCAAGAAGGGGCGCGGACTGAAGCTTTCTTT. It specifies CASSQEGARTEAFF.

This clonotype was observed many times. CDR3 residues: CASSLYHGRWPGELFF. The CDR3 DNA reads as TGTGCCAGCAGCTTATATCACGGACGTTGGCCCGGGGAGCTGTTTTTT. The chain uses TRBV7-2 and TRBJ2-2; D gene ambiguous. The CDR3 runs 16 residues. V was pared by 2 bases and J by 6 bases, with 16 bases between. CDR1 and CDR2 from the germline V gene are SGHTA and FQGNSA.

The chain carries TRBV7-2 and TRBJ1-2, with D possibly matching TRBD1 (5 bases). The CDR3 is 16 amino acids. Trimming took off 4 bases at V and 7 bases at J, with 22 bases between the two ends. Germline V gene sequence: CDR1 SGHTA, CDR2 FQGNSA. The CDR3 DNA is TGTGCCAGCAGCTCCAAATCGGGACGAAAAAGGGGTGGCTACACCTTC. It specifies CASSSKSGRKRGGYTF.

The chain has TRBV5-5 and TRBJ2-3; D is possibly TRBD1 (5 bases). The V gene's germline CDR1 is SGHKS and CDR2 YYEKEE (reference sequence). V was shortened by 1 base and J by 1 base, with 13 bases between the two germline ends. This CDR3 contains 16 residues. In nucleotides, the CDR3 is TGTGCCAGCAGCTTGTCTAGTTCCAGGGGCACAGATACGCAGTATTTT. Amino acids: CASSLSSSRGTDTQYF.